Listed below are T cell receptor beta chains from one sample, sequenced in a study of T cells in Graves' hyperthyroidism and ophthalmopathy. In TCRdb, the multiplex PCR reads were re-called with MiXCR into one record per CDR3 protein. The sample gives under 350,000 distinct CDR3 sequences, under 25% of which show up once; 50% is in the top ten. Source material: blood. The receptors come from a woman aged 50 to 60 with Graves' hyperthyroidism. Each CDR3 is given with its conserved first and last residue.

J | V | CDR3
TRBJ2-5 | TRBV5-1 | CASSLAGVETQYF
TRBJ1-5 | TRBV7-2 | CASSLYGLFSNNQPQHF
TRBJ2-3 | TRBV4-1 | CASSQKLGSTDTQYF
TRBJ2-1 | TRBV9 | CASSVAPTGSENEQFF
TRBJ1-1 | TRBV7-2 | CASSLNAVNTEAFF
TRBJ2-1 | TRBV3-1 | CASSSSASGEYNEQFF
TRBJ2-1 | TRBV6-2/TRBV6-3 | CASSQAVLNGRLFF
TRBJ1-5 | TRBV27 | CASSRLDSNQPQHF
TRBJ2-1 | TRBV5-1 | CASSLWGGEINEQFF
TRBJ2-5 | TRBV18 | CASSPVVAGPQYF
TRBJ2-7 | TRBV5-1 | CASSLGDYEQYF
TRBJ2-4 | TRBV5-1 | CASSRFRGNIQYF
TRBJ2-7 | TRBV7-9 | CASSLGRDGPYEQYF
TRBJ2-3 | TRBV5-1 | CASSADRVTDTQYF
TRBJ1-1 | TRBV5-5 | CASSRLVGETEAFF
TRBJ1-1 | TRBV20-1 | CSAIYSIGNTEAFF
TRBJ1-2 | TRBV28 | CASSTPTGTGKDGYTF
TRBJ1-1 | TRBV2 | CASRIPGTMNTEAFF
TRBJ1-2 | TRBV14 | CASSQERRTATYGYTF
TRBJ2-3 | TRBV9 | CASSVGRFTDTQYF
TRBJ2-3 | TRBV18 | CASSPSRERFADTQYF
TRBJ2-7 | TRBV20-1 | CSAGRGTRGYEQYF
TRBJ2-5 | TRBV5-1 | CASSAQGGRETQYF
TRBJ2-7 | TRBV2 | CASTRLNSYEQYF
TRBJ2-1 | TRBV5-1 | CASSLGGTRSGNEQFF
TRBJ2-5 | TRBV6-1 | CASSNGGAAGKTQYF
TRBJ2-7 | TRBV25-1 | CASSDLTRGDYEQYF
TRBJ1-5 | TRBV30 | CAWSKGGRSNQPQHF
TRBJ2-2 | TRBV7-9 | CASRAPALSSTGELFF
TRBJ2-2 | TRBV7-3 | CASSRRANTGELFF
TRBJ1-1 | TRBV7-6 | CASSLSRSPRGLLTEAFF
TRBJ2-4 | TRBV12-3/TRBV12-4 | CASSQRTGVGAKNIQYF
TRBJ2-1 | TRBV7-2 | CASSLVAGPREEQFF
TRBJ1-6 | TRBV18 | CASATDTYSPLHF
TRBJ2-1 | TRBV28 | CATRNPLAGPYNEQFF
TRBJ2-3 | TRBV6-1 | CASSEVSRYTDTQYF
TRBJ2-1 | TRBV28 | CASSSGGAWGEQFF
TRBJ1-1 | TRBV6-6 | CASSYSGRNTEAFF
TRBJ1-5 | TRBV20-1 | CSARGQGDYSNQPQHF
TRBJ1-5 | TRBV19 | CASSARNSAYNQPQHF
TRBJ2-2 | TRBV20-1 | CSASGTVGTGELFF
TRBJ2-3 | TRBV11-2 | CASSLLIIWGSPGRDSMDTQYF
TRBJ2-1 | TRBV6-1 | CASRRDNSYNEQFF
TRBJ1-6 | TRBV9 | CASSPGQGKNSPLHF
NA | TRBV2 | CASGDGSVYNEQYF
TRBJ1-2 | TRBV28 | CASSRIIGLVANYGYTF
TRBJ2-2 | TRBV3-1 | CASSQGTRHTGELFF
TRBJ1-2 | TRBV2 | CASSHGRSDYGYTF
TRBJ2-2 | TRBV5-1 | CASTGDRVTGELFF
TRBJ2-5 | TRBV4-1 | CASSGRWGRETQYF
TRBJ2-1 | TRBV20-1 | CSAPQGTRGASEQFF
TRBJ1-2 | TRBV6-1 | CASSDGEGNYGYTF
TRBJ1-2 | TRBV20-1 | CSANRAWGDGYTF
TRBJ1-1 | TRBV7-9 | CASSARDENTEAFF
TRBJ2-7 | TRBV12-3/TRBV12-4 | CASRAGTFTYEQYF